This paragraph reports one T cell receptor beta chain. Antigen unknown. The data originate from a study of CD8 T cell repertoires and HIV-1 epitope variants. Background on the study: Tested: three Gag epitope families, Nef HW9 and YT9. Separate from the cultures, 1M uncultured T cells served as baseline.

The germline V and J ends were trimmed by 6 bases and 4 bases, with 21 bases remaining between them. The CDR3 runs to 16 residues. Germline values: CDR1 MDHEN, CDR2 SYDVKM. TCRdb keeps only in-frame clones here, not all; method: immunoSEQ multiplex PCR. In the table there are thousands of clones, 68% of which are singletons. V usage is TRBV28 and J usage is TRBJ2-5, with D perhaps matching TRBD1 or TRBD2 (6 bases each). The sequenced sample was cultured CD8+ T cells derived from PBMCs. The receptor was isolated from a male donor with HIV. CDR3 sequence: CASSPRQEGRGETQYF. In DNA form, the CDR3 reads TGTGCCAGCAGCCCTCGACAGGAGGGAAGGGGAGAGACCCAGTACTTC.